This T cell receptor beta chain comes out of a study of CD8+ T cells in alopecia areata. Extracted from the samples, RNA was reverse transcribed into cDNA to serve as the sequencing template. Only in-frame clones appear in the TCRdb table, and some are missing; sequencing was by immunoSEQ multiplex PCR. The sample lists about 200,000 clones, 56% seen once, with roughly 5% in the top ten. With 5 bases removed from V and 5 bases from J, the gap between germline ends came to 13 bases. Germline CDR1 and CDR2: LNHDA and SQIVND (reference sequence). The CDR3 runs to 13 residues. This chain links TRBV19 with TRBJ2-7; tentatively, D is TRBD2 (5 bases). The receptor was derived from a human donor in good health. The sequencing input was CD8+ T cells sorted from blood. CDR3 sequence reads: CASSPAAWDEQYF. The CDR3 nucleotides are TGTGCCAGTAGTCCAGCGGCTTGGGACGAGCAGTACTTC.